Included here is one T cell receptor beta chain sequence, with context. Treatment indicated: randomized to nivolumab then ipilimumab (arm A) or the reverse (arm B). This entry comes from a study of sequential checkpoint blockade in melanoma. Across the study: Both treatment sequences were followed by maintenance nivolumab.

Trimming pared 0 bases from V and 12 bases from J, leaving 15 bases between. The CDR3 runs to 13 residues. Germline loops: CDR1 SGHNT, CDR2 YYREEE (reference sequence). Libraries were prepared by immunoSEQ multiplex PCR; TCRdb keeps only in-frame clonotypes and omits some of them. The sample lists approximately 23,000 clones, around 86% occurring once. The sequence derives from a human donor with melanoma. Sample: CD8+ T cells sorted from blood (inferred from file names), taken from a patient given nivolumab and ipilimumab in sequence. The genes are TRBV5-4 and TRBJ1-2; tentatively, D is TRBD1 (5 bases). DNA for the CDR3: TGTGCCAGCAGCTTGGTCTCGACAGAATCCGACACCTTC. It yields the protein CASSLVSTESDTF.